This T cell receptor beta chain was sequenced in a study of blood T cell repertoires in COVID-19. The overall study: The cDNA or gDNA used as material had been derived from T cells, B-cell-depleted T cells, or PBMCs.

The CDR3 has 14 amino acids. The germline V gene has CDR1 SGHTA and CDR2 FQGNSA. Trimming removed 5 bases from V and 4 bases from J, with 15 bases in between. Measured with immunoSEQ multiplex PCR; TCRdb has only the in-frame clones, and not every one. The sample lists under 200,000 clones; approximately 90% were seen once. Sequenced material: peripheral blood. The source of this sequence is a man in his 60s with active or convalescent COVID-19. This chain connects TRBV7-2 to TRBJ2-7; possibly TRBD2 for D (6 bases). CDR3 loop: CASSVAGLTYEQYF. The CDR3 DNA reads as TGTGCCAGCAGCGTTGCGGGACTCACGTACGAGCAGTACTTC.